The next 21 T cell receptor beta chains were all read from a single sample in a study of cytomegalovirus exposure and HLA in healthy donors. The study ran its PCR with 60 Vbeta and 13 Jbeta primers. Sequencing was performed with immunoSEQ multiplex PCR; in TCRdb, only in-frame clones are kept and a portion is missing. The sample contains around 50,000 clones, around 80% of which appear only once. The source material was PBMCs. These receptor sequences come from a man aged 30 to 39 in good health and CMV-seropositive.

The rearrangement links TRBV6-1 to TRBJ2-7; 8 nucleotides agree with TRBD1. Germline CDR1 is MNHNS and CDR2 is SASEGT. The trim removed 1 base at V and 3 bases at J, leaving 2 bases unmatched. This CDR3 spans 14 amino acids. CDR3 protein: CASSEGTGLYEQYF. CDR3 DNA: TGTGCCAGCAGTGAAGGGACAGGGCTCTACGAGCAGTACTTC.

The rearrangement joins TRBV4-1 to TRBJ2-7; D is possibly TRBD1 (5 bases). Germline V lookup: CDR1 MGHRA, CDR2 YSYEKL. Trimming removed 3 bases from V and 0 bases from J, with 18 bases in between. This CDR3 comprises 17 residues. The chain's CDR3 is CASSHKGPFGVSYEQYF. The CDR3 DNA follows: TGCGCCAGCAGCCATAAGGGGCCCTTTGGGGTCTCCTACGAGCAGTACTTC.

The chain recombines TRBV5-4 with TRBJ2-3, with 7 bases matching TRBD2. This CDR3 is built from 17 residues. The V segment lost 0 bases and the J segment 2 bases; nucleotides outside the gene matches: 9. Germline CDR1 is SGHNT and CDR2 is YYREEE (reference sequence). For the CDR3, the DNA is TGTGCCAGCAGCTTGGGAGCGGGGTTAAGGGACACAGATACGCAGTATTTT. Translated: CASSLGAGLRDTDTQYF. Full variable domain (rest looked up from reference TRBV5-4 and TRBJ2-3): ETGVTQSPTHLIKTRGQQVTLRCSSQSGHNTVSWYQQALGQGPQFIFQYYREEENGRGNFPPRFSGLQFPNYSSELNVNALELDDSALYLCASSLGAGLRDTDTQYFGPGTRLTVL.

The chain has TRBV9 and TRBJ1-1; the D gene is possibly TRBD1 (5 bases). CDR3 length: 14 amino acids. CDR1 SGDLS and CDR2 YYNGEE come from the germline V gene. V was clipped by 3 bases and J by 3 bases, with 12 bases between them. The CDR3 here is CASSGIRDDTEAFF. CDR3 DNA: TGTGCCAGCAGCGGGATCAGGGATGACACTGAAGCTTTCTTT.

The J gene is TRBJ2-2, the V gene TRBV2; 10 bases are a match to TRBD1. This CDR3 region has 15 residues. The germline V gene has CDR1 SNHLY and CDR2 FYNNEI. The junction had 5 bases not matched to a gene; V was cut back by 6 bases and J by 4 bases. Here the CDR3 reads CASRGTGAPTGELFF. DNA of the CDR3: TGTGCCAGCAGAGGGACAGGGGCTCCCACCGGGGAGCTGTTTTTT.

The chain combines TRBV6-1 with TRBJ1-5; TRBD1 matches 7 bases. Trimming at V came to 6 bases and at J to 2 bases, leaving 7 bases not matched to a gene. Per the germline V gene, CDR1 is MNHNS and CDR2 is SASEGT. The CDR3 contains 15 residues. The CDR3 bases are TGTGCCAGCAGGTACGGACAGGAGGGCAATCAGCCCCAGCATTTT. Protein product: CASRYGQEGNQPQHF.

The CDR3 DNA is TGTGCCAGCAACGGGAACGGCTTAGGGAGTCCCCTCCACTTT. Protein: CASNGNGLGSPLHF. The rearrangement uses TRBV2 and TRBJ1-6; D unclear. The CDR3 spans 14 residues. The V and J ends lost 7 bases and 13 bases respectively, with 20 bases between them. Germline V gives CDR1 SNHLY, CDR2 FYNNEI. Full variable domain (remainder filled in from reference TRBV2 and TRBJ1-6): EPEVTQTPSHQVTQMGQEVILRCVPISNHLYFYWYRQILGQKVEFLVSFYNNEISEKSEIFDDQFSVERPDGSNFTLKIRSTKLEDSAMYFCASNGNGLGSPLHFGNGTRLTVT.

The rearrangement uses TRBV5-1 and TRBJ2-1; D possibly corresponds to TRBD2 (7 bases). Trimming stripped 4 bases from V and 0 bases from J, with 14 bases between. Germline V gene data show CDR1 as SGHRS and CDR2 as YFSETQ. This CDR3 spans 16 amino acids. CDR3 residues: CASSGGGGSSYNEQFF. CDR3 nucleotide sequence: TGCGCCAGCAGCGGGGGCGGGGGTAGCTCCTACAATGAGCAGTTCTTC.

The chain links TRBV7-8 to TRBJ1-5; no firm D call. Per germline, CDR1 SGHVS and CDR2 FQNEAQ. V gave up 0 bases and J gave up 7 bases, with 4 bases separating them. The CDR3 has 12 amino acids. CDR3 DNA: TGTGCCAGCAGCTTAGCTGCGCAGCCCCAGCATTTT. Its translation: CASSLAAQPQHF.

This clone was observed a handful of times. This chain uses TRBV2 with TRBJ1-1, with 8 positions matching TRBD1. Germline CDR1 and CDR2: SNHLY and FYNNEI. This CDR3 spans 15 amino acids. V was clipped by 3 bases and J by 1 base; unmatched bases: 4. The CDR3 DNA reads TGTGCCAGCAGTGATGGGGGGACAGGGAACACTGAAGCTTTCTTT. This codes for CASSDGGTGNTEAFF.

The chain couples TRBV6-5 to TRBJ1-1; 7 nucleotides match TRBD1. CDR1 MNHEY and CDR2 SVGAGI come from the germline V gene. CDR3 length: 15 residues. V shed 5 bases, J shed 0 bases, and the junction held 6 bases outside the gene matches. The CDR3 spells CASSVNRGMNTEAFF. The DNA of the CDR3 is TGTGCCAGCAGTGTAAACAGGGGAATGAACACTGAAGCTTTCTTT.

V gene TRBV28 combines with J gene TRBJ1-2; weak D call: TRBD1 (5 bases). Germline V gene sequence: CDR1 MDHEN, CDR2 SYDVKM. The V end lost 5 bases, the J end lost 3 bases, and 13 bases lay between the germline ends. The length of the CDR3 is 14 residues. CDR3 nucleotide sequence: TGTGCCAGCAGTCCACAGGACGGATACTATGGCTACACCTTC. This encodes CASSPQDGYYGYTF.

The rearrangement links TRBV7-3 to TRBJ2-3, with D possibly TRBD1 on 6 matching bases. Trimming left V 5 bases short and J 5 bases short, with 20 bases between. CDR3 length: 16 amino acids. Germline V CDR1 and CDR2: SGHTA, FQGTGA. As DNA, the CDR3 is TGTGCCAGCAGCATAGGAACAGGGTTTTTCGGAGATACGCAGTATTTT. This encodes CASSIGTGFFGDTQYF. Full variable domain (missing parts from reference TRBV7-3 and TRBJ2-3): GAGVSQTPSNKVTEKGKYVELRCDPISGHTALYWYRQSLGQGPEFLIYFQGTGAADDSGLPNDRFFAVRPEGSVSTLKIQRTERGDSAVYLCASSIGTGFFGDTQYFGPGTRLTVL.

CDR3 loop: CATSGRGSNQPQHF. The CDR3 DNA reads as TGTGCCACCAGCGGTAGGGGTAGCAATCAGCCCCAGCATTTT. The chain employs TRBV15 and TRBJ1-5; the D gene is possibly TRBD1 (5 bases). V was clipped by 5 bases and J by 0 bases, with 8 bases between them. The CDR3 has 14 amino acids. Germline assignment: CDR1 LNHNV and CDR2 YYDKDF (reference sequence).

The V call is TRBV7-3, the J call TRBJ2-2; tentative D call: TRBD1 (6 bases). In germline, CDR1 is SGHTA, CDR2 FQGTGA. This CDR3 region has 15 residues. V was trimmed by 5 bases and J by 6 bases, leaving 16 bases between them. The CDR3 region is CASSHDQGSPGELFF. The CDR3, as DNA: TGTGCCAGCAGCCACGACCAGGGGAGCCCCGGGGAGCTGTTTTTT. The full variable domain, with the rest looked up from reference TRBV7-3 and TRBJ2-2, is GAGVSQTPSNKVTEKGKYVELRCDPISGHTALYWYRQSLGQGPEFLIYFQGTGAADDSGLPNDRFFAVRPEGSVSTLKIQRTERGDSAVYLCASSHDQGSPGELFFGEGSRLTVL.

The rearrangement joins TRBV29-1 to TRBJ2-7; 11 nucleotides agree with TRBD1. V gave up 1 base and J gave up 6 bases; unmatched junction bases: 2. The CDR3 spans 13 residues. Looked up from germline, CDR1 is SQVTM and CDR2 is ANQGSEA. The chain's CDR3 is CSVEGTGGAEQYF. The CDR3 DNA follows: TGCAGCGTTGAAGGGACAGGGGGCGCCGAGCAGTACTTC.

For the CDR3, the DNA is TGCGCCAGCCGCGCCCCCCCAGGGAACTACGAGCAGTACTTC. Its translation: CASRAPPGNYEQYF. The chain combines TRBV10-2 with TRBJ2-5, with D possibly being TRBD1 (5 bases). The DNA end favors TRBJ2-7, so the J call may be wrong. The CDR3 length is 14 residues. The V gene's germline CDR1 is WSHSY and CDR2 SAAADI.

CDR3 bases: TGTGCCAGCAGCGTAGATCCCCGTATGGGTCCAGGTGATACGCAGTATTTT. Encoded protein: CASSVDPRMGPGDTQYF. This chain connects TRBV9 to TRBJ2-3; D remains unclear. CDR1 is SGDLS and CDR2 is YYNGEE in the germline V gene. V lost 0 bases to trimming and J lost 6 bases, with 20 bases between them. This CDR3 region has 17 residues.

The chain joins TRBV6-4 to TRBJ2-2; 11 nucleotides align to TRBD2. V shed 7 bases and J 5 bases; nucleotides not matched to a gene: 3. The CDR3 has 14 amino acids. Per the germline V gene, CDR1 is MRHNA and CDR2 is SNTAGT. The CDR3 reads CASKLAGETGELFF. In DNA, the CDR3 is TGTGCCAGCAAACTAGCGGGGGAAACCGGGGAGCTGTTTTTT.

In regard to this clone: A junction boundary mismatches the germline segment, possibly from a read error. The chain has TRBV7-9 and TRBJ2-7; D gene uncertain. The CDR3 loop spans 12 amino acids. Per germline, CDR1 SEHNR and CDR2 FQNEAQ (reference sequence). Here the CDR3 reads CASSLDLGRRTF. In DNA, the CDR3 is TGTGCCAGCAGCTTAGACCTGGGCAGGCGTACCTTC.

The chain joins TRBV28 to TRBJ2-4, with TRBD2 matching 9 bases. Germline CDR1 is MDHEN and CDR2 is SYDVKM. This CDR3 spans 17 amino acids. V dropped 5 bases and J dropped 7; count of bases not matched to a gene: 15. CDR3: CASSTESSGGGGNIQYF. CDR3 coding DNA: TGTGCCAGCAGTACAGAATCTAGCGGCGGGGGGGGGAACATTCAGTACTTC.